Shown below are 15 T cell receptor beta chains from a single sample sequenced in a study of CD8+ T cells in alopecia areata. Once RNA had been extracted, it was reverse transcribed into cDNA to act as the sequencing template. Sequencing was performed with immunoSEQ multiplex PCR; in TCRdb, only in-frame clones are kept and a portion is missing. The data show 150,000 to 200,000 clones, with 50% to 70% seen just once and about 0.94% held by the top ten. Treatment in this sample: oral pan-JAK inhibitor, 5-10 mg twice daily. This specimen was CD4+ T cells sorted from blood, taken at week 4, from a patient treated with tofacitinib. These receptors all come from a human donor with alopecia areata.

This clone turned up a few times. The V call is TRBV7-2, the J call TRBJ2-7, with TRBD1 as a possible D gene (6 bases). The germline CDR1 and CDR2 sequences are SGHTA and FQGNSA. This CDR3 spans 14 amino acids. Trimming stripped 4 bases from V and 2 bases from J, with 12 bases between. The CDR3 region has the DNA TGTGCCAGCAGCTCCAACAGGGCCGCCTACGAGCAGTACTTC. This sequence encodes CASSSNRAAYEQYF. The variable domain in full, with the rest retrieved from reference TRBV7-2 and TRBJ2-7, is GAGVSQSPSNKVTEKGKDVELRCDPISGHTALYWYRQSLGQGLEFLIYFQGNSAPDKSGLPSDRFSAERTGGSVSTLTIQRTQQEDSAVYLCASSSNRAAYEQYFGPGTRLTVT.

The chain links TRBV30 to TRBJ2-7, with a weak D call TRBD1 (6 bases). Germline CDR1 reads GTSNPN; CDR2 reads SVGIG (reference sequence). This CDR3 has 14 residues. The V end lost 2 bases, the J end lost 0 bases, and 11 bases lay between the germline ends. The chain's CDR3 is CAWSRTVNSYEQYF. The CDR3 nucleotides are TGTGCCTGGAGTCGGACAGTGAACTCCTACGAGCAGTACTTC.

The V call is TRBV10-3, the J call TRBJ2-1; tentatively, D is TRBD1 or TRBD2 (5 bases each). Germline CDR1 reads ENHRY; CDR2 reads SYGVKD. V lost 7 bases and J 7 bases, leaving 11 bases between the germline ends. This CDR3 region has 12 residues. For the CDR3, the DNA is TGTGCCATCATGGGGGTCGGTAATGAGCAGTTCTTC. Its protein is CAIMGVGNEQFF.

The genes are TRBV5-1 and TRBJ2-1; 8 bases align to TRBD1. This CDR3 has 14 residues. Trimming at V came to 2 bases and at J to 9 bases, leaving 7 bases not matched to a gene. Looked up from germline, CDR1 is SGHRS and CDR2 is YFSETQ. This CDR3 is CASSLGQGRREQFF. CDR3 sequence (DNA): TGCGCCAGCAGCTTAGGACAGGGTCGTCGTGAGCAGTTCTTC. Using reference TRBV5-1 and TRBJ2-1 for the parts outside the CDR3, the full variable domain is KAGVTQTPRYLIKTRGQQVTLSCSPISGHRSVSWYQQTPGQGLQFLFEYFSETQRNKGNFPGRFSGRQFSNSRSEMNVSTLELGDSALYLCASSLGQGRREQFFGPGTRLTVL.

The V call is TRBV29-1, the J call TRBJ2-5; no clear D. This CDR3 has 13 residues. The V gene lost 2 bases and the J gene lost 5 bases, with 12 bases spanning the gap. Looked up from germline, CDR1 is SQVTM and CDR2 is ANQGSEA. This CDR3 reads CSVESSPGETQYF. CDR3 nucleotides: TGCAGCGTTGAAAGTTCCCCGGGCGAGACCCAGTACTTC.

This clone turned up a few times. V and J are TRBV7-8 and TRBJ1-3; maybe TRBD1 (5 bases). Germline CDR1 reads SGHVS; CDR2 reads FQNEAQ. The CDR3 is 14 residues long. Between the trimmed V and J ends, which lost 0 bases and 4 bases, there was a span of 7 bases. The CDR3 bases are TGTGCCAGCAGCTTAGCGGGACGCGGAAACACCATATATTTT. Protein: CASSLAGRGNTIYF.

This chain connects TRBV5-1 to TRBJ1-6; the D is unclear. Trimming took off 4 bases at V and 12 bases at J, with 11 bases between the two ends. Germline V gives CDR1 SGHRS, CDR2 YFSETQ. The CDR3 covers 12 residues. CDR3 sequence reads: CASSVGIGPLHF. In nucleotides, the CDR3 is TGCGCCAGCAGCGTGGGGATTGGACCCCTCCACTTT.

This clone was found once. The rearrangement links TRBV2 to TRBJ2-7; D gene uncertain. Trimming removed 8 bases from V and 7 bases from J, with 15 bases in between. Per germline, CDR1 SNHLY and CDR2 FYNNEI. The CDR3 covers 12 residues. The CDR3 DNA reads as TGTGCCAGCGGGTACCCTCCTCGGGAGCAGTACTTC. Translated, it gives CASGYPPREQYF.

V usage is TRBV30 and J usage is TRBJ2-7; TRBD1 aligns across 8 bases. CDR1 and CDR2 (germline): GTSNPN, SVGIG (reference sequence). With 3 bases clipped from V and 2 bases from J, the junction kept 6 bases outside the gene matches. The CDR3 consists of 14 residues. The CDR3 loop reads CAWRDRGGPYEQYF. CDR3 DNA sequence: TGTGCCTGGAGAGACAGGGGTGGACCCTACGAGCAGTACTTC.

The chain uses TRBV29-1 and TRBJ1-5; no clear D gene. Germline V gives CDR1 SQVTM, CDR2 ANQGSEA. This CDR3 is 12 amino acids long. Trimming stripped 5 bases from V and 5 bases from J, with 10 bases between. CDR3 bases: TGCAGCGTTTGCTTCGGAGATCAGCCCCAGCATTTT. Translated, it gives CSVCFGDQPQHF.

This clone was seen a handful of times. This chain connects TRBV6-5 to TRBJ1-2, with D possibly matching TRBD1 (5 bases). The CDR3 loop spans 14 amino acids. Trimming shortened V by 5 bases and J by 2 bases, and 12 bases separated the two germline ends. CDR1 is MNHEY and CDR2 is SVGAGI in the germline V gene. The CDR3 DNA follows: TGTGCCAGCAGTCAAACGGGACGGAACTATGGCTACACCTTC. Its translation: CASSQTGRNYGYTF.

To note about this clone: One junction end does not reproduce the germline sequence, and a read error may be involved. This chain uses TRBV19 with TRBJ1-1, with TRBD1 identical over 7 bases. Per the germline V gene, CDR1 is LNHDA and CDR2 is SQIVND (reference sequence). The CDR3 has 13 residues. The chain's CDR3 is CASSQGVNTEASF. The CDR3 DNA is TGTGCCAGTAGTCAGGGGGTGAACACTGAAGCTTCCTTT.

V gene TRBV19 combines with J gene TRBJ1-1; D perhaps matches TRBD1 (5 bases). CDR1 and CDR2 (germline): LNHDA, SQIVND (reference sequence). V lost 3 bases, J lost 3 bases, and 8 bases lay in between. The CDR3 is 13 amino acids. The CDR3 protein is CASSISGDTEAFF. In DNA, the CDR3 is TGTGCCAGTAGTATTTCGGGGGACACTGAAGCTTTCTTT.

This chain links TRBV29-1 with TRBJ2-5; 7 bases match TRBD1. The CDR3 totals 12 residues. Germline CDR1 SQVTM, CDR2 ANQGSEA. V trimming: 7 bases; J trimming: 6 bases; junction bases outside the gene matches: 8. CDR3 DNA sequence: TGCAGCGCTGTGACAGGGACCAAGACCCAGTACTTC. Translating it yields CSAVTGTKTQYF.

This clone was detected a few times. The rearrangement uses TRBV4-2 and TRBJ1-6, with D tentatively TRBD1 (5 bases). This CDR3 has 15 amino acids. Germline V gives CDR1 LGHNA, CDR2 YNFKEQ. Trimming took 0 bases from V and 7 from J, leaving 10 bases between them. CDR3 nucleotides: TGTGCCAGCAGCCAAGACCAGGGAGGGAATTCACCCCTCCACTTT. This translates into CASSQDQGGNSPLHF.